What follows are 26 T cell receptor beta chains derived from one specimen sequenced in a study of T cells in Graves' hyperthyroidism and ophthalmopathy. Authors of the study amplified TCR beta CDR3 regions from RNA transcripts. Using the HTBI primer set, a first-round RT-PCR was run on the TCR CDR3. TCRdb re-called the multiplex PCR reads with MiXCR, one entry per CDR3 protein. The data show about 130,000 distinct CDR3 sequences, more than 20% seen once. The sample consisted of blood. The source is a woman between 50 and 59 years old with Graves' hyperthyroidism that later progressed to Graves' ophthalmopathy.

The chain combines TRBV27 with TRBJ1-1; D perhaps matches TRBD1 (6 bases). This CDR3 region has 16 residues. Germline V gives CDR1 MNHEY, CDR2 SMNVEV (reference sequence). V was trimmed by 6 bases and J by 1 base, leaving 18 bases between them. The CDR3 nucleotides read TGTGCCAGCAGCACGGGGGCTAGCGGGGGGAACACTGAAGCTTTCTTT. Residues: CASSTGASGGNTEAFF.

With regard to this clonotype: This may be a read error, as it is one base from a much larger clone. This chain joins TRBV28 and TRBJ2-7; TRBD1 matches 9 bases. The V gene's germline CDR1 is MDHEN and CDR2 SYDVKM. The CDR3 consists of 16 residues. CDR3 nucleotide sequence: TGTGCCAGCAGATGGACAGGGGATAAAGCTTACTACGATCAGTACTTC. Translated, it gives CASRWTGDKAYYDQYF.

The chain carries TRBV2 and TRBJ2-3, with D tentatively TRBD1 (6 bases). The length of the CDR3 is 14 residues. The V and J ends lost 5 bases and 7 bases respectively, with 16 bases between them. The germline gives CDR1 SNHLY, CDR2 FYNNEI. The CDR3 reads CASSLQGVRHTQYF. The CDR3 bases are TGTGCCAGCAGTTTACAGGGCGTCAGGCATACGCAGTATTTT.

This clonotype showed up many times. One junction end disagrees with the germline gene, perhaps due to a read error. The rearrangement links TRBV13 to TRBJ2-1; 14 bases agree with TRBD2. Germline-derived CDR1 and CDR2 are PRHDT and FYEKMQ (reference sequence). This CDR3 contains 18 residues. The CDR3 DNA sequence: TGTGCCAGCAGGTTAGCGGGGTGGACTAGCGGGGGGAACAATGAGCAGTTCTTC. Its translation is CASRLAGWTSGGNNEQFF. The whole variable domain, filled in from reference TRBV13 and TRBJ2-1, reads AAGVIQSPRHLIKEKRETATLKCYPIPRHDTVYWYQQGPGQDPQFLISFYEKMQSDKGSIPDRFSAQQFSDYHSELNMSSLELGDSALYFCASRLAGWTSGGNNEQFFGPGTRLTVL.

The chain joins TRBV28 to TRBJ2-3; D unresolved. Between the trimmed V and J ends, which lost 8 bases and 0 bases, there was a span of 12 bases. The CDR3 is 14 residues long. CDR1 and CDR2 from the germline V gene are MDHEN and SYDVKM. The CDR3 reads CASFGPTSTDTQYF. The CDR3 DNA sequence: TGTGCCAGCTTCGGCCCCACTAGCACAGATACGCAGTATTTT.

In its sample, this clonotype was seen many times. The rearrangement joins TRBV6-1 to TRBJ1-1; 8 bases line up with TRBD1. The CDR3 contains 13 residues. V lost 10 bases and J lost 3; bases outside the gene matches: 7. CDR1 and CDR2 from the germline V gene are MNHNS and SASEGT. CDR3 sequence reads: CATSGDRHTEAFF. In DNA form, the CDR3 reads TGTGCCACCTCGGGGGACAGGCACACTGAAGCTTTCTTT.

The rearrangement uses TRBV6-1 and TRBJ2-7; D is possibly TRBD1 (5 bases). Deletions cut 6 bases from V and 2 bases from J, with 17 bases between. The CDR3 totals 15 residues. Germline loops: CDR1 MNHNS, CDR2 SASEGT. DNA of the CDR3: TGTGCCAGCAGCCCCCGGACACCGCTCCCCTACGAGCAGTACTTC. The encoded protein is CASSPRTPLPYEQYF.

This clonotype has at least ten counts. The gene calls are TRBV6-1 and TRBJ1-5; tentative D call: TRBD1 (5 bases). Germline V gene lookup returns CDR1 MNHNS and CDR2 SASEGT. V shed 4 bases and J shed 8 bases, with 21 bases lying between them. CDR3 length equals 16 residues. CDR3 amino acids: CASSGAGTPGLEPQHF. CDR3 in DNA: TGTGCCAGCAGTGGGGCCGGGACCCCTGGGTTAGAGCCCCAGCATTTT.

This clonotype was picked up many times. This chain joins TRBV25-1 and TRBJ1-1; a possible D gene is TRBD1 (5 bases). Germline loops: CDR1 MGHDK, CDR2 SYGVNS. This CDR3 is built from 15 residues. Trimming removed 5 bases at V and 2 bases at J, with 15 bases between. Here the CDR3 DNA reads TGTGCCAGCAGTCCACGGGGGGGTCGAAACACTGAAGCTTTCTTT. Translation: CASSPRGGRNTEAFF.

As regards this clonotype: One base away lies a much larger clone, so this may be a sequencing read error. The J gene is TRBJ2-5, the V gene TRBV28; TRBD2 matches 9 bases. The germline gives CDR1 MDHEN, CDR2 SYDVKM. V was clipped by 5 bases and J by 3 bases; unmatched bases: 13. This CDR3 is 17 amino acids long. The CDR3 region is CASSPIRASGTKETQYF. For the CDR3, the DNA is TGTGCCAGCAGTCCTATAAGGGCTAGCGGGACCAAAGAGACCCAGTACTTC.

This clonotype was found a few times. The J gene is TRBJ1-3, the V gene TRBV10-2; D uncertain. The CDR3 loop spans 13 amino acids. Germline CDR1 reads WSHSY; CDR2 reads SAAADI. The V gene lost 5 bases and the J gene lost 3 bases, with 8 bases spanning the gap. CDR3 protein: CASSSPNGNTIYF. For the CDR3, the DNA is TGCGCCAGCAGTTCGCCGAATGGAAACACCATATATTTT.

This clonotype was recorded a few times. The genes are TRBV6-1 and TRBJ1-5; D is possibly TRBD1 (6 bases). Germline V lookup: CDR1 MNHNS, CDR2 SASEGT. CDR3 length: 14 amino acids. V was clipped by 8 bases and J by 1 base, with 12 bases between them. The CDR3 loop is CASGRGSSNQPQHF. CDR3 DNA sequence: TGTGCCAGCGGCAGGGGCTCGAGCAATCAGCCCCAGCATTTT.

The chain joins TRBV20-1 to TRBJ1-1; D not resolved. V lost 1 base, J lost 0 bases, and 6 bases lay in between. Germline assignment: CDR1 DFQATT and CDR2 SNEGSKA (reference sequence). This CDR3 comprises 13 residues. CDR3: CSARGQLNTEAFF. Written as DNA, the CDR3 is TGCAGTGCTAGAGGCCAGCTGAACACTGAAGCTTTCTTT.

There are many counts of this clonotype. V is TRBV2 and J is TRBJ2-7, with D perhaps TRBD2 (6 bases). The CDR3 runs 13 residues. Trimming took off 1 base at V and 3 bases at J, with 7 bases between the two ends. Germline CDR1 reads SNHLY; CDR2 reads FYNNEI. The CDR3 DNA sequence: TGTGCCAGCAGTGAAGAAGCGGGCTACGAGCAGTACTTC. Encoded protein: CASSEEAGYEQYF.

This clonotype was detected ten times or more. The chain joins TRBV29-1 to TRBJ1-1; 9 bases map to TRBD1. This CDR3 is 12 amino acids long. V shed 7 bases, J shed 8 bases, and the junction held 8 bases outside the gene matches. Germline V lookup: CDR1 SQVTM, CDR2 ANQGSEA. CDR3 nucleotide sequence: TGCAGCGCAATGGGACAGGGTAACGAAGCTTTCTTT. It yields the protein CSAMGQGNEAFF.

This clonotype was seen many times. The chain links TRBV27 to TRBJ2-5; 8 nucleotides line up with TRBD1. J gave up 7 bases and V 6 bases, and 10 bases lay outside the gene matches. Germline lookup yields CDR1 MNHEY and CDR2 SMNVEV (reference sequence). CDR3 length: 14 amino acids. In nucleotides, the CDR3 is TGTGCCAGCAGCCTACAGGGGGGAAAAGGGACCCAGTACTTC. Its translation is CASSLQGGKGTQYF.

The rearrangement links TRBV7-3 to TRBJ2-2; TRBD1 agrees at 8 bases. The length of the CDR3 is 13 residues. With 3 bases clipped from V and 7 bases from J, the junction kept 1 base outside the gene matches. The V gene's germline CDR1 is SGHTA and CDR2 FQGTGA. CDR3 sequence: CASSLGTGGELFF. The CDR3 bases are TGTGCCAGCAGCTTGGGGACAGGCGGGGAGCTGTTTTTT.

This clonotype was counted between two and nine times. The chain recombines TRBV12-3 or TRBV12-4 with TRBJ1-3; D is unclear. Between the trimmed V and J ends, which lost 1 base and 4 bases, there was a span of 8 bases. The CDR3 extends over 14 amino acids. The DNA of the CDR3 is TGTGCCAGCAGTTTAGACAGTTACGGAAACACCATATATTTT. Protein: CASSLDSYGNTIYF.

This clonotype came up many times. This chain uses TRBV6-1 with TRBJ1-2; D is perhaps TRBD1 (5 bases). There are 14 residues in the CDR3. The germline V gene encodes CDR1 MNHNS and CDR2 SASEGT. V lost 7 bases, J lost 8 bases, and 20 bases lay in between. The chain's CDR3 is CASIKEGKRGGYTF. CDR3 nucleotides: TGTGCCAGCATTAAAGAGGGTAAAAGGGGAGGCTACACCTTC.

This clonotype was seen many times. The V call is TRBV24-1, the J call TRBJ2-7; 8 bases map to TRBD1. The CDR3 is 17 amino acids. The V segment lost 3 bases and the J segment 3 bases; nucleotides outside the gene matches: 12. Germline CDR1 and CDR2: KGHDR and SFDVKD. CDR3 DNA: TGTGCCACCAGTGATACCCCCCCCGGGACAGGAGGCTACGAGCAGTACTTC. Protein product: CATSDTPPGTGGYEQYF.

This clonotype showed up many times. The chain has TRBV11-2 and TRBJ2-3; D assignment may be TRBD1 or TRBD2 (5 bases each). The germline V gene has CDR1 SGHAT and CDR2 FQNNGV. The CDR3 spans 19 residues. The germline V and J ends were trimmed by 5 bases and 0 bases, with 24 bases remaining between them. CDR3 sequence reads: CASSKAQRRGTTSTDTQYF. DNA of the CDR3: TGTGCCAGCAGCAAAGCACAACGCCGGGGCACAACTAGCACAGATACGCAGTATTTT.

This clonotype came up a few times. This chain uses TRBV7-2 with TRBJ1-2; D is undetermined. CDR1 and CDR2 (germline): SGHTA, FQGNSA. The CDR3 covers 14 residues. The ends were cut back, 1 base at V and 7 bases at J, with 13 bases in the middle. The CDR3 reads CASSLVRGGGGYTF. The DNA for the CDR3 is TGTGCCAGCAGCTTAGTACGGGGAGGAGGTGGCTACACCTTC.

The sample holds many counts of this clonotype. The rearrangement joins TRBV2 to TRBJ2-5; D is possibly TRBD1 (5 bases). With 8 bases removed from V and 0 bases from J, the gap between germline ends came to 10 bases. Germline V gene lookup returns CDR1 SNHLY and CDR2 FYNNEI. The CDR3 is 13 residues long. CDR3 bases: TGTGCCAGCGACCGACAGTACCAAGAGACCCAGTACTTC. Its protein is CASDRQYQETQYF.

This clonotype was picked up many times. This rearrangement joins TRBV7-6 to TRBJ2-7; the match to TRBD2 covers 7 bases. CDR3 size: 16 residues. Germline CDR1 reads SGHVS; CDR2 reads FNYEAQ. The J segment lost 0 bases and the V segment lost 1 base, leaving 6 bases of the junction unmatched. The CDR3 region has the DNA TGTGCCAGCAGCTTAGGTGAGGGAGGGAGCTCCTACGAGCAGTACTTC. Encoded protein: CASSLGEGGSSYEQYF. Combining the CDR3 with reference TRBV7-6 and TRBJ2-7 gives the whole variable domain GAGVSQSPRYKVTKRGQDVALRCDPISGHVSLYWYRQALGQGPEFLTYFNYEAQQDKSGLPNDRFSAERPEGSISTLTIQRTEQRDSAMYRCASSLGEGGSSYEQYFGPGTRLTVT.

Comment on this clonotype: With a much larger clone just one base away, this may be a read error. The chain recombines TRBV14 with TRBJ1-2, with D perhaps TRBD1 (5 bases). The CDR3 has 16 residues. Germline values: CDR1 SGHDN, CDR2 FVKESK. The CDR3 protein is CASGQEIWGAYYGYTF. The CDR3 DNA is TGTGCCAGCGGCCAAGAAATATGGGGCGCTTATTATGGCTACACCTTC. The whole variable domain, filled in from reference TRBV14 and TRBJ1-2, reads EAGVTQFPSHSVIEKGQTVTLRCDPISGHDNLYWYRRVMGKEIKFLLHFVKESKQDESGMPNNRFLAERTGGTYSTLKVQPAELEDSGVYFCASGQEIWGAYYGYTFGSGTRLTVV.

The CDR3 nucleotides read TGTGCCAGCAGTACAATTCCCGGGACAGGGTTCAATAGCAATCAGCCCCAGCATTTT. It yields the protein CASSTIPGTGFNSNQPQHF. V and J are TRBV28 and TRBJ1-5, with 9 bases fitting TRBD1. The CDR3 length is 19 residues. Germline CDR1 is MDHEN and CDR2 is SYDVKM. Trimming at V came to 5 bases and at J to 0 bases, leaving 14 bases not matched to a gene. The complete variable domain, with remaining parts taken from reference TRBV28 and TRBJ1-5, reads DVKVTQSSRYLVKRTGEKVFLECVQDMDHENMFWYRQDPGLGLRLIYFSYDVKMKEKGDIPEGYSVSREKKERFSLILESASTNQTSMYLCASSTIPGTGFNSNQPQHFGDGTRLSIL.